These T cell receptor beta chains were read from a single sample in a study of cytomegalovirus exposure and HLA in healthy donors. Measured with immunoSEQ multiplex PCR; TCRdb has only the in-frame clones, and not every one. The sample contains fewer than 150,000 clones, roughly 78% of which appear only once. Sequenced input: PBMCs. The source of these receptors is a man aged 25 to 40 in good health. Both conserved end residues are part of each CDR3. The D gene is left open where the match is weak. Clone size is shown for a subset of rows, as once, few, many or a class of expanded clone.

CDR3: CASSFKQLREWDEQYF; DNA: TGTGCCAGCAGCTTTAAACAGCTCCGGGAGTGGGACGAGCAGTACTTC; J: TRBJ2-7; D: -; size: -; V: TRBV5-4
CDR3: CASPDGPQYF; DNA: TGTGCCTCCCCAGATGGGCCGCAGTACTTC; J: TRBJ2-5; D: -; size: -; V: TRBV30
CDR3: CASSQGQGSYEQYF; DNA: TGCGCCAGCAGCCAAGGGCAGGGGTCCTACGAGCAGTACTTC; J: TRBJ2-7; D: -; size: -; V: TRBV4-1
CDR3: CASSYFPGTEAFF; DNA: TGTGCCAGCAGTTACTTTCCGGGGACTGAAGCTTTCTTT; J: TRBJ1-1; D: -; size: -; V: TRBV6-5
CDR3: CASSSGTGGNSPLHF; DNA: TGTGCCAGCAGCTCCGGGACAGGGGGAAATTCACCCCTCCACTTT; J: TRBJ1-6; D: TRBD1; size: -; V: TRBV7-9
CDR3: CASTVGTSVSYNEQFF; DNA: TGTGCCAGCACCGTAGGGACTAGCGTTTCCTACAATGAGCAGTTCTTC; J: TRBJ2-1; D: TRBD2; size: -; V: TRBV27
CDR3: CASSPGGSGTYNEQFF; DNA: TGTGCCAGCAGCCCAGGTGGTAGCGGGACCTACAATGAGCAGTTCTTC; J: TRBJ2-1; D: TRBD2; size: -; V: TRBV9
CDR3: CASSLAHGDGYTF; DNA: TGTGCCAGCAGCTTAGCGCACGGGGATGGCTACACCTTC; J: TRBJ1-2; D: -; size: -; V: TRBV7-9
CDR3: CASSLREGQNEQFF; DNA: TGTGCCAGCAGCTTGCGGGAGGGCCAGAATGAGCAGTTCTTC; J: TRBJ2-1; D: TRBD2; size: -; V: TRBV7-3
CDR3: CATSAQKNQPQHF; DNA: TGTGCCACCAGCGCCCAGAAGAATCAGCCCCAGCATTTT; J: TRBJ1-5; D: -; size: -; V: TRBV15
CDR3: CATGSGGARFYEQYF; DNA: TGTGCCACGGGAAGTGGGGGGGCGCGGTTCTACGAGCAGTACTTC; J: TRBJ2-7; D: -; size: -; V: TRBV6-1
CDR3: CASTLGGDNQPQHF; DNA: TGTGCCAGCACCCTGGGAGGGGATAATCAGCCCCAGCATTTT; J: TRBJ1-5; D: -; size: -; V: TRBV7-9
CDR3: CASSLTSGRSYEQYF; DNA: TGTGCCAGCAGCTTGACTAGCGGGAGGTCCTACGAGCAGTACTTC; J: TRBJ2-7; D: TRBD2; size: -; V: TRBV7-2
CDR3: CASSLGDITTDTQYF; DNA: TGCGCCAGCAGCTTGGGGGACATAACCACAGATACGCAGTATTTT; J: TRBJ2-3; D: -; size: -; V: TRBV5-1
CDR3: CASSLAGVLNTEAFF; DNA: TGTGCCAGCAGCTTGGCCGGGGTTTTGAACACTGAAGCTTTCTTT; J: TRBJ1-1; D: -; size: -; V: TRBV5-6
CDR3: CASSLSGRIREQYF; DNA: TGTGCCAGCAGTTTAAGTGGGAGGATAAGGGAGCAGTACTTC; J: TRBJ2-5; D: -; size: -; V: TRBV27
CDR3: CSARRDYEQYF; DNA: TGCAGTGCTAGGCGGGATTACGAGCAGTACTTC; J: TRBJ2-7; D: -; size: -; V: TRBV20-1
CDR3: CASSGTEETQYF; DNA: TGTGCCAGCTCCGGGACAGAAGAGACCCAGTACTTC; J: TRBJ2-5; D: TRBD1; size: -; V: TRBV18
CDR3: CASMGQGTGELFF; DNA: TGTGCCAGCATGGGTCAGGGCACCGGGGAGCTGTTTTTT; J: TRBJ2-2; D: -; size: -; V: TRBV7-6
CDR3: CASSQDHRGTDTQYF; DNA: TGTGCCAGCAGCCAAGATCACAGGGGCACAGATACGCAGTATTTT; J: TRBJ2-3; D: -; size: -; V: TRBV4-2
CDR3: CASSLTGNTEAFF; DNA: TGTGCCAGCAGCTTAACTGGGAACACTGAAGCTTTCTTT; J: TRBJ1-1; D: -; size: once; V: TRBV5-6
CDR3: CASSQDGSTAYEQYF; DNA: TGCGCCAGCAGCCAAGATGGGAGCACAGCCTACGAGCAGTACTTC; J: TRBJ2-7; D: -; size: -; V: TRBV4-1
CDR3: CASSLGTGVGGYTF; DNA: TGTGCCAGCAGCTTAGGAACCGGGGTCGGGGGCTACACCTTC; J: TRBJ1-2; D: -; size: -; V: TRBV7-8
CDR3: CASSRSSGGLSYEQYF; DNA: TGTGCCAGCAGTAGGTCTAGCGGGGGACTTTCCTACGAGCAGTACTTC; J: TRBJ2-7; D: TRBD2; size: -; V: TRBV25-1
CDR3: CASSSIRTSRNTGELFF; DNA: TGTGCCAGCAGCTCGATCAGGACTAGCAGAAACACCGGGGAGCTGTTTTTT; J: TRBJ2-2; D: TRBD2; size: -; V: TRBV11-2
CDR3: CASRAQGGGNYGYTF; DNA: TGTGCCAGCAGGGCACAGGGTGGTGGCAACTATGGCTACACCTTC; J: TRBJ1-2; D: -; size: -; V: TRBV27
CDR3: CASSQLPGEQFF; DNA: TGTGCCAGCAGCCAACTGCCTGGTGAGCAGTTCTTC; J: TRBJ2-1; D: -; size: -; V: TRBV6-6
CDR3: CSSSLVSGGTEAFF; DNA: TGTTCCAGCAGCTTAGTTTCAGGGGGGACTGAAGCTTTCTTT; J: TRBJ1-1; D: TRBD1; size: -; V: TRBV7-9
CDR3: CATRHEQTYEQYF; DNA: TGCGCCACCCGACACGAGCAGACCTACGAGCAGTACTTC; J: TRBJ2-7; D: -; size: -; V: TRBV5-1
CDR3: CASPRADAHNEQFF; DNA: TGTGCCAGCCCGCGAGCGGACGCTCACAATGAGCAGTTCTTC; J: TRBJ2-1; D: -; size: -; V: TRBV2
CDR3: CASSIWLAGGYEQFF; DNA: TGTGCCAGTAGTATATGGCTAGCGGGAGGGTATGAGCAGTTCTTC; J: TRBJ2-1; D: TRBD2; size: -; V: TRBV19
CDR3: CASTKTSTRTQYF; DNA: TGTGCCAGCACCAAGACTAGCACAAGGACCCAGTACTTC; J: TRBJ2-5; D: TRBD2; size: -; V: TRBV6-5
CDR3: CATLGHDYNEQFF; DNA: TGTGCCACCCTGGGACACGACTACAATGAGCAGTTCTTC; J: TRBJ2-1; D: -; size: -; V: TRBV10-3
CDR3: CASSPGQGLNYGYTF; DNA: TGTGCCAGCTCACCGGGACAGGGTCTCAACTATGGCTACACCTTC; J: TRBJ1-2; D: TRBD1; size: -; V: TRBV18
CDR3: CASSLPRAGGTHEQYF; DNA: TGTGCCAGCAGCCTACCTCGGGCGGGAGGGACTCACGAGCAGTACTTC; J: TRBJ2-7; D: TRBD2; size: -; V: TRBV7-2
CDR3: CASSHQRDQPQHF; DNA: TGTGCCAGCAGCCACCAACGGGATCAGCCCCAGCATTTT; J: TRBJ1-5; D: -; size: -; V: TRBV6-5
CDR3: CASSTTSGMLSYEQYF; DNA: TGTGCCAGTAGTACCACCAGCGGAATGCTCTCCTACGAGCAGTACTTC; J: TRBJ2-7; D: -; size: large; V: TRBV19
CDR3: CASSERLAGGGEQYF; DNA: TGTGCCAGCAGTGAAAGACTAGCGGGAGGGGGTGAGCAGTACTTC; J: TRBJ2-7; D: TRBD2; size: -; V: TRBV6-1
CDR3: CASSPRLVGTNEQFF; DNA: TGTGCCAGCAGTCCCCGACTAGTTGGCACCAATGAGCAGTTCTTC; J: TRBJ2-1; D: -; size: -; V: TRBV27
CDR3: CASSPSADTQYF; DNA: TGTGCCAGCTCACCGTCGGCAGATACGCAGTATTTT; J: TRBJ2-3; D: -; size: -; V: TRBV18
CDR3: CASSSPRTGREAAFF; DNA: TGTGCCAGCAGCTCCCCGAGGACAGGGAGGGAAGCAGCTTTCTTT; J: TRBJ1-1; D: TRBD1; size: -; V: TRBV11-2
CDR3: CASSLTQILFF; DNA: TGCGCCAGCAGCTTAACTCAAATTCTTTTCTTT; J: TRBJ1-1; D: -; size: -; V: TRBV5-1
CDR3: CASRADRGSHGYTF; DNA: TGTGCCAGCAGGGCGGACAGGGGGAGTCATGGCTACACCTTC; J: TRBJ1-2; D: TRBD1; size: -; V: TRBV27
CDR3: CASSLRQGTSYEQYF; DNA: TGTGCCAGCTCACTCCGACAGGGGACCTCCTACGAGCAGTACTTC; J: TRBJ2-7; D: TRBD1; size: -; V: TRBV18
CDR3: CASSLGDTPGRTQYF; DNA: TGTGCCAGCAGCTTAGGGGACACCCCAGGAAGGACCCAGTACTTC; J: TRBJ2-5; D: -; size: -; V: TRBV7-9
CDR3: CASSPTPLTSVSRQFF; DNA: TGTGCCAGCAGCCCGACCCCGCTGACTAGCGTTAGTCGTCAGTTCTTC; J: TRBJ2-1; D: TRBD2; size: -; V: TRBV7-3
CDR3: CASSLAKGGSYNSPLHF; DNA: TGTGCCAGCAGCTTGGCCAAAGGGGGCTCCTATAATTCACCCCTCCACTTT; J: TRBJ1-6; D: -; size: -; V: TRBV5-4
CDR3: CASSPKTGDSYNEQFF; DNA: TGTGCCAGCAGTCCTAAGACGGGGGACTCCTACAATGAGCAGTTCTTC; J: TRBJ2-1; D: -; size: -; V: TRBV27
CDR3: CASSGWGLAGGSSYNEQFF; DNA: TGTGCCAGCAGCGGATGGGGTCTAGCGGGGGGAAGCTCCTACAATGAGCAGTTCTTC; J: TRBJ2-1; D: TRBD2; size: -; V: TRBV11-1
CDR3: CASSLIGQGQGYGYTF; DNA: TGCGCCAGCAGCCTCATTGGACAGGGGCAGGGATATGGCTACACCTTC; J: TRBJ1-2; D: TRBD1; size: once; V: TRBV5-1
CDR3: CATSTGPNQPQHF; DNA: TGTGCCACTTCGACAGGGCCCAATCAGCCCCAGCATTTT; J: TRBJ1-5; D: TRBD1; size: -; V: TRBV7-9
CDR3: CASSEDRRLHF; DNA: TGTGCCAGCAGTGAAGACAGGCGGCTCCACTTT; J: TRBJ1-6; D: -; size: -; V: TRBV2
CDR3: CASSLAPVTSGYEQYF; DNA: TGTGCCAGCAGCTTGGCTCCGGTTACTAGCGGCTACGAGCAGTACTTC; J: TRBJ2-7; D: TRBD2; size: -; V: TRBV5-8
CDR3: CASSLAGHTGELFF; DNA: TGTGCCAGCAGTTTAGCGGGGCACACCGGGGAGCTGTTTTTT; J: TRBJ2-2; D: -; size: -; V: TRBV28
CDR3: CASSGQGASNQPQHF; DNA: TGTGCCAGCAGTGGACAGGGTGCTAGCAATCAGCCCCAGCATTTT; J: TRBJ1-5; D: TRBD1; size: few; V: TRBV6-5
CDR3: CASSSTRTSNTGELFF; DNA: TGTGCCAGCAGCTCCACCCGGACTAGCAACACCGGGGAGCTGTTTTTT; J: TRBJ2-2; D: TRBD2; size: -; V: TRBV7-3
CDR3: CASSQDWAPGQDRRFKQYF; DNA: TGCGCCAGCAGCCAAGATTGGGCTCCCGGACAGGACCGCCGATTTAAGCAGTACTTC; J: TRBJ2-7; D: TRBD1; size: -; V: TRBV4-1
CDR3: CASSSLGQGRGNTIYF; DNA: TGTGCCAGCAGTTCCTTAGGACAGGGGAGAGGAAACACCATATATTTT; J: TRBJ1-3; D: TRBD1; size: -; V: TRBV6-5
CDR3: CASSPTSGYNEQFF; DNA: TGTGCCAGCTCACCGACTAGCGGATACAATGAGCAGTTCTTC; J: TRBJ2-1; D: TRBD2; size: -; V: TRBV18